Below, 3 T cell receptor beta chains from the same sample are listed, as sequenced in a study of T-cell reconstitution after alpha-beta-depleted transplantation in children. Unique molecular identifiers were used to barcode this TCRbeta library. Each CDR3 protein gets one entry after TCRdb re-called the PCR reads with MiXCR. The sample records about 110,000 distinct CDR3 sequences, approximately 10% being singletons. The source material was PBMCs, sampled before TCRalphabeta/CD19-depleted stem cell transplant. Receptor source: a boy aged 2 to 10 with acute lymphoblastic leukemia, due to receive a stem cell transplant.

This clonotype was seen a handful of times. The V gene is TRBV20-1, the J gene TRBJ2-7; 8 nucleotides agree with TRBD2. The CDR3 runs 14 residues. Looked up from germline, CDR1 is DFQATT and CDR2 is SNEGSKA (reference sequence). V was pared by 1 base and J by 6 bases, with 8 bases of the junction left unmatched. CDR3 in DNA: TGCAGTGCTAGAGTCGGGACTAGTCTTACCGAGCAGTACTTC. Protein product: CSARVGTSLTEQYF.

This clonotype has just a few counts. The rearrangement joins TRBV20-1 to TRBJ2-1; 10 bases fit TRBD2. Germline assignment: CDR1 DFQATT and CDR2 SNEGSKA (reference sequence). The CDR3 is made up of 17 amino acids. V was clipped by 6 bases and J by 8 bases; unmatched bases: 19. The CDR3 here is CSAKSQRSSGSTYEQFF. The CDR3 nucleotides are TGCAGTGCCAAATCGCAGCGGTCTAGCGGGAGCACCTATGAGCAGTTCTTC.

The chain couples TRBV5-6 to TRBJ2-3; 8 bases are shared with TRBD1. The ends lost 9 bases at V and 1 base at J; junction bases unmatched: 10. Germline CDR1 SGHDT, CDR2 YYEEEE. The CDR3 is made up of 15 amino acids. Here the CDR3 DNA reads TGTGCCATGAGCCCAGGGGGCCACCGCACAGATACGCAGTATTTT. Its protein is CAMSPGGHRTDTQYF.